The 11 T cell receptor beta chains below all came from one sample that was sequenced in a study of cytomegalovirus exposure and HLA in healthy donors. This PCR relied on a set of 60 Vbeta primers and 13 Jbeta primers. Here immunoSEQ multiplex PCR was the method, and the copy in TCRdb shows in-frame clones only, minus some. The sample lists approximately 170,000 clones, approximately 80% occurring once. Specimen: PBMCs. These receptors were taken from a boy younger than 10 in good health and CMV-seronegative.

The V gene is TRBV21-1, the J gene TRBJ2-2; the DNA was not used to check the table's D call, TRBD1. TRBV21-1 is described as a pseudogene. This CDR3 contains 16 residues. CDR3 sequence: CASSQQGGENTGELFF. As DNA, the CDR3 is TGTGCCAGCAGCCAACAGGGGGGAGAGAACACCGGGGAGCTGTTTTTT.

The V call is TRBV11-2, the J call TRBJ1-1, with TRBD1 matching over 7 bases. Losses at the gene ends were 4 bases for V and 1 base for J; bases not matched to a gene: 6. There are 15 residues in the CDR3. Germline V CDR1 and CDR2: SGHAT, FQNNGV. The CDR3 loop is CASSWGDRKNTEAFF. The CDR3 nucleotides are TGTGCCAGCAGCTGGGGGGACAGAAAGAACACTGAAGCTTTCTTT.

This clone appeared once. This sequence joins TRBV13 and TRBJ2-3, with D perhaps matching TRBD1 (6 bases). V lost 5 bases and J lost 1, with 13 bases in between. The germline V gene encodes CDR1 PRHDT and CDR2 FYEKMQ (reference sequence). The CDR3 has 15 amino acids. This CDR3 is CASSARGRGTDTQYF. The CDR3 DNA follows: TGTGCCAGCAGCGCCAGGGGACGGGGCACAGATACGCAGTATTTT.

The chain uses TRBV19 and TRBJ1-5; tentative D call: TRBD1 (6 bases). CDR3 length: 14 residues. Trimming stripped 4 bases from V and 6 bases from J, with 13 bases between. Germline V CDR1 and CDR2: LNHDA, SQIVND (reference sequence). The CDR3 coding sequence is TGTGCCAGTAGTACGGACAGCTCAGTTCAGCCCCAGCATTTT. The encoded protein is CASSTDSSVQPQHF.

The CDR3 coding sequence is TGCGCCAGCAGCCACACAGGGGGCGGCTACACCTTC. Amino acid sequence: CASSHTGGGYTF. V is TRBV4-1 and J is TRBJ1-2; 9 nucleotides match TRBD1. The V gene end was trimmed by 3 bases and the J gene end by 8 bases; junction bases not matched to a gene: 1. CDR1 and CDR2 (germline): MGHRA, YSYEKL. CDR3 length: 12 amino acids.

This chain uses TRBV5-1 with TRBJ2-2; D may be TRBD1 (5 bases). CDR3 length equals 13 residues. The germline V and J ends were trimmed by 4 bases and 6 bases, with 10 bases remaining between them. CDR1 is SGHRS and CDR2 is YFSETQ in the germline V gene. The CDR3 region is CASSPVGPGELFF. For the CDR3, the DNA is TGCGCCAGCAGCCCCGTGGGGCCCGGGGAGCTGTTTTTT.

The chain recombines TRBV27 with TRBJ1-1; D perhaps matches TRBD1 (5 bases). The CDR3 is made up of 13 amino acids. V dropped 5 bases and J dropped 3 bases, with 10 bases sitting between them. Germline lookup yields CDR1 MNHEY and CDR2 SMNVEV (reference sequence). CDR3 protein: CASSPQAYTEAFF. CDR3 DNA sequence: TGTGCCAGCAGTCCACAGGCCTACACTGAAGCTTTCTTT.

The chain is built from TRBV4-3 and TRBJ2-6, with TRBD1 identical over 12 bases. Germline CDR1 is LGHNA and CDR2 is YSLEER. CDR3 length equals 20 residues. The V gene end was trimmed by 0 bases and the J gene end by 2 bases; junction bases not matched to a gene: 8. The chain's CDR3 is CASSQEGGGTGGPGANVLTF. CDR3 bases: TGCGCCAGCAGCCAAGAAGGGGGGGGGACAGGGGGCCCTGGGGCCAACGTCCTGACTTTC.

This clone was detected only once. This chain joins TRBV7-2 and TRBJ2-5; D perhaps matches TRBD2 (5 bases). Germline V gives CDR1 SGHTA, CDR2 FQGNSA. This CDR3 is 13 amino acids long. Trimming removed 3 bases from V and 5 bases from J, with 10 bases in between. In DNA form, the CDR3 reads TGTGCCAGCAGCTTTCGGAGGAAGGAGACCCAGTACTTC. Protein product: CASSFRRKETQYF.

The CDR3 DNA is TGCGCCAGCAGCCAAGATTCAAACTATTTAAGCACAGATACGCAGTATTTT. This codes for CASSQDSNYLSTDTQYF. The chain combines TRBV4-3 with TRBJ2-3; D gene ambiguous. Germline values: CDR1 LGHNA, CDR2 YSLEER. CDR3 length: 17 amino acids. V was cut by 0 bases and J by 0 bases, with 13 bases left in between.

The chain combines TRBV21-1 with TRBJ2-7; the D call of TRBD2 is as the table states it, not checked on the DNA. TRBV21-1 represents a pseudogene. The CDR3 is made up of 20 amino acids. As DNA, the CDR3 is TGTGCCAGCAGCAACTCTTATCGGACTAGCGGGAGGACCCACTACTGGGAGCAGTACTTC. Translating gives CASSNSYRTSGRTHYWEQYF.